A selection of T cell receptor beta chains follows, all from one sample in a study of T cell responses to AZD1222 COVID-19 vaccine. Using immunoSEQ multiplex PCR, the repertoire was profiled, and TCRdb retains in-frame clones only, with some absent. The sample lists roughly 56,000 clones, around 82% occurring once. This specimen consisted of peripheral blood, obtained 28 days after the second AZD1222 dose. These receptors were obtained from an adult who received the AZD1222 COVID-19 vaccine. CDR3s include the opening cysteine and the closing phenylalanine or tryptophan. A D gene is named only where the DNA matches it firmly. Clone size is stated in some rows and not others, as once, few, many or a class when expanded.

j_call: TRBJ2-7
v_call: TRBV6-5
clone_size: NA
d_call: NA
cdr3_nt: TGTGCCAGCAGTTACCCCACCCAGAGTGCCTACGAGCAGTACTTC
cdr3_aa: CASSYPTQSAYEQYF

j_call: TRBJ2-7
v_call: TRBV28
clone_size: NA
d_call: NA
cdr3_nt: TGTGCCAGCAGTTTATTTCTCCGGGTCTACGAGCAGTACTTC
cdr3_aa: CASSLFLRVYEQYF

j_call: TRBJ2-5
v_call: TRBV7-3
clone_size: NA
d_call: NA
cdr3_nt: TGTGCCAGCAGCTTAAGGGGGGAGACCCAGTACTTC
cdr3_aa: CASSLRGETQYF

j_call: TRBJ2-7
v_call: TRBV9
clone_size: NA
d_call: NA
cdr3_nt: TGTGCCAGCAGCGTAGCAGCAGGAAGAGACTACGAGCAGTACTTC
cdr3_aa: CASSVAAGRDYEQYF

j_call: TRBJ2-1
v_call: TRBV24-1
clone_size: once
d_call: NA
cdr3_nt: TGTGCCACCAGTGGGATGGGAAATGAGCAGTTCTTC
cdr3_aa: CATSGMGNEQFF

j_call: TRBJ2-7
v_call: TRBV6-5
clone_size: NA
d_call: NA
cdr3_nt: TGTGCCAGCAGAGCCTGGATTGGACAGTTCGACGAGCAGTACTTC
cdr3_aa: CASRAWIGQFDEQYF

j_call: TRBJ2-2
v_call: TRBV4-1
clone_size: few
d_call: NA
cdr3_nt: TGCGCCAGCAGCCATACCAGAGACAGGCTGACGGGAGGAGCCGGGGAGCTGTTTTTT
cdr3_aa: CASSHTRDRLTGGAGELFF

j_call: TRBJ1-6
v_call: TRBV7-2
clone_size: NA
d_call: TRBD1
cdr3_nt: TGTGCCAGCAGCGTCACAGGGGGGAATTCACCCCTCCACTTT
cdr3_aa: CASSVTGGNSPLHF

j_call: TRBJ1-5
v_call: TRBV2
clone_size: NA
d_call: TRBD1
cdr3_nt: TGTGCCAGCACTCCAGGGGGCCATAGCAATCAGCCCCAGCATTTT
cdr3_aa: CASTPGGHSNQPQHF

j_call: TRBJ2-5
v_call: TRBV6-2/TRBV6-3
clone_size: once
d_call: TRBD2
cdr3_nt: TGTGCCAGCAGTTACTCCGGGACTACGAAGACCCAGTACTTC
cdr3_aa: CASSYSGTTKTQYF

j_call: TRBJ1-2
v_call: TRBV10-3
clone_size: once
d_call: NA
cdr3_nt: TGTGCCACCTTTGCCACAGGGAGTCGCGATGGCTACACCTTC
cdr3_aa: CATFATGSRDGYTF

j_call: TRBJ2-2
v_call: TRBV2
clone_size: NA
d_call: TRBD1
cdr3_nt: TGTGCCAGCAACGAACAGGGGTCTGGTTACACCGGGGAGCTGTTTTTT
cdr3_aa: CASNEQGSGYTGELFF

j_call: TRBJ1-6
v_call: TRBV28
clone_size: few
d_call: NA
cdr3_nt: TGTGCCAGCAAATCTTTCAGGGACAATGATAATTCACCCCTCCACTTT
cdr3_aa: CASKSFRDNDNSPLHF

j_call: TRBJ2-1
v_call: TRBV7-3
clone_size: NA
d_call: TRBD2
cdr3_nt: TGTGCCAGCAGCTTATGGGGGGGAGCCTACTACAATGAGCAGTTCTTC
cdr3_aa: CASSLWGGAYYNEQFF

j_call: TRBJ2-1
v_call: TRBV27
clone_size: NA
d_call: NA
cdr3_nt: TGTGCCAGCAGTTCTCAGGCGGGGTACAATGAGCAGTTCTTC
cdr3_aa: CASSSQAGYNEQFF

j_call: TRBJ2-1
v_call: TRBV7-3
clone_size: NA
d_call: TRBD2
cdr3_nt: TGTGCCAGCAGTTTGACTAGCGGGACCTATGAGCAGTTCTTC
cdr3_aa: CASSLTSGTYEQFF

j_call: TRBJ1-4
v_call: TRBV7-9
clone_size: NA
d_call: NA
cdr3_nt: TGTGCCAGCAGCAGGGACGTCGAAAAACTGTTTTTT
cdr3_aa: CASSRDVEKLFF

j_call: TRBJ2-5
v_call: TRBV7-8
clone_size: NA
d_call: NA
cdr3_nt: TGTGCCAGCAGCTTAGCAGGTCCAGAGACCCAGTACTTC
cdr3_aa: CASSLAGPETQYF

j_call: TRBJ1-5
v_call: TRBV19
clone_size: once
d_call: NA
cdr3_nt: TGTGCCAGTAGTATATCCGGGCTCGGCAATCAGCCCCAGCATTTT
cdr3_aa: CASSISGLGNQPQHF

j_call: TRBJ1-2
v_call: TRBV4-2
clone_size: many
d_call: NA
cdr3_nt: TGTGCCAGCAGCCAAGAATATAAAGGGGACTATGGCTACACCTTC
cdr3_aa: CASSQEYKGDYGYTF

j_call: TRBJ2-6
v_call: TRBV9
clone_size: once
d_call: TRBD2
cdr3_nt: TGTGCCAGCAGCCCCGGGACTAGCGGGAGACCTGGGGCCAACGTCCTGACTTTC
cdr3_aa: CASSPGTSGRPGANVLTF

j_call: TRBJ2-7
v_call: TRBV5-4
clone_size: NA
d_call: TRBD2
cdr3_nt: TGTGCCAGCAGCCCCTTGACTAGCGGGGTGCACTACGAGCAGTACTTC
cdr3_aa: CASSPLTSGVHYEQYF